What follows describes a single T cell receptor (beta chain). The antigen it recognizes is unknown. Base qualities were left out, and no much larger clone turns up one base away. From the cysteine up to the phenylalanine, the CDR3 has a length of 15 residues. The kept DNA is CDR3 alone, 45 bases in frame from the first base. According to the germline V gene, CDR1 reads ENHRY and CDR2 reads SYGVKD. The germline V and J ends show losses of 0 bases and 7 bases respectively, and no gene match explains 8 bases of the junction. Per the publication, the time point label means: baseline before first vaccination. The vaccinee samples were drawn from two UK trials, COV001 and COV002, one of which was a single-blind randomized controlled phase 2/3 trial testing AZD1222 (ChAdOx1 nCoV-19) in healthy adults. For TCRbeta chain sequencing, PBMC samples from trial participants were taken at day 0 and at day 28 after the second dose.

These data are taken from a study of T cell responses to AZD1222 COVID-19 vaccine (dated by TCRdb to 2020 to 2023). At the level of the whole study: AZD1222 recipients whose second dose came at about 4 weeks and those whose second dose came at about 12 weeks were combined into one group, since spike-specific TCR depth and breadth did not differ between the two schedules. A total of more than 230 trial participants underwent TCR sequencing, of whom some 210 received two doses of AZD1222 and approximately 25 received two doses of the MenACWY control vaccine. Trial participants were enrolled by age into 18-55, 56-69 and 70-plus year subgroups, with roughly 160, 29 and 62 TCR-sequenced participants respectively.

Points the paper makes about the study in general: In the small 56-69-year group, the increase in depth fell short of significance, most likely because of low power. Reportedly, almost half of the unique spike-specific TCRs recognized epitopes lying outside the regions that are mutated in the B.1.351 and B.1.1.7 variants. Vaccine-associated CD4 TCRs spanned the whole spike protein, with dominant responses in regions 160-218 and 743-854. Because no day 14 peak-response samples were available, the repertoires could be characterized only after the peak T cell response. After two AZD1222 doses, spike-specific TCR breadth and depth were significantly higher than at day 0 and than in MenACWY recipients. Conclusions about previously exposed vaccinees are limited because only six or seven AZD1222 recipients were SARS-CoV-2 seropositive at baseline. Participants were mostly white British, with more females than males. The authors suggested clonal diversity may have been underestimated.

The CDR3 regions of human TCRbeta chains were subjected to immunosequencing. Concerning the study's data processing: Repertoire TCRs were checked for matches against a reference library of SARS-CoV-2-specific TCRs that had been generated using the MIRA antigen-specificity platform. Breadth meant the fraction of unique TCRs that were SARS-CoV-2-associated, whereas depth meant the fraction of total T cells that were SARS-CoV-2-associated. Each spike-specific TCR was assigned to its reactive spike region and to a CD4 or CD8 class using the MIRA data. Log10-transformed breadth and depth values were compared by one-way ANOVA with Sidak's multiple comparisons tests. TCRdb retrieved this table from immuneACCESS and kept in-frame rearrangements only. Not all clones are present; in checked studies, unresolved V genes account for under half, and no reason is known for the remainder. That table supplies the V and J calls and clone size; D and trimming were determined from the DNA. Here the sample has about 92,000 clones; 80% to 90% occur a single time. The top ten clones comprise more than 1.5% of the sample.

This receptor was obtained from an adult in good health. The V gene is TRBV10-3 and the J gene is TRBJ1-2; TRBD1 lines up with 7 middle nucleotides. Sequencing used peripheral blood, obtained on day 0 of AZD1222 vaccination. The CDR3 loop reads CAISESLRQGVGYTF. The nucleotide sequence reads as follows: TGTGCCATCAGTGAGTCCCTCCGACAGGGTGTTGGCTACACCTTC.